A selection of T cell receptor beta chains follows, all from one sample in a study of blood T cells in healthy people across ages. Via MiXCR, TCRdb re-called the 5' RACE reads, giving one row per CDR3 protein. The sample comprises about 1.5 million distinct CDR3 sequences, roughly 43% of which are singletons, and roughly 3.7% rests with the top ten. The sample taken for sequencing was blood. The receptors were sampled from a woman younger than 35 in good health. Both conserved end residues are trimmed from each CDR3. The order of the fields is V gene, J gene, CDR3 protein.

TRBV29-1,TRBJ1-2,SVDGTGSWGYT
TRBV10-3,TRBJ2-5,AIMAGGSETQY
TRBV7-2,TRBJ2-6,ASSADTSGANVLT
TRBV7-3,TRBJ2-7,ASSMTSGSYNSDEQY
TRBV28,TRBJ2-7,ASSHTWDRGYEQY
TRBV3-1,-,ASSPGLLDRNIQY
TRBV5-1,TRBJ2-3,ASSFSTTSTDTQY
TRBV12-3/TRBV12-4,TRBJ2-7,ASSTRTGGSYEQY
TRBV6-6,TRBJ2-1,ASSYREDEQF
TRBV6-5,TRBJ2-7,ASSYPRQGHYEQY
TRBV4-3,TRBJ2-1,ASSQSYFSPGNEQF
TRBV6-5,TRBJ1-6,ASSYSTPGGNFYSPLH
TRBV5-1,TRBJ1-2,ASSLELGVSYGYT
TRBV2,TRBJ2-7,ASSVPRDSPYEQY
TRBV24-1,TRBJ2-1,ATSEPPGLAGGRSYNEQF
TRBV15,TRBJ1-2,ATSRDYGGYGYT
TRBV20-1,TRBJ2-7,SARVPLRPGSPYEQY
TRBV20-1,TRBJ2-5,SGILRPQREPQY
TRBV12-3/TRBV12-4,TRBJ2-2,ASSLTELVTGELF
TRBV20-1,TRBJ2-7,SARGQGVLDEQY
TRBV24-1,TRBJ2-3,ATRGPGDTQY
TRBV28,TRBJ2-7,ASSSLGRVPYEQY
TRBV6-2/TRBV6-3,TRBJ1-5,ASRTGQGTLYSNQPQH
TRBV27,TRBJ2-2,ASSFLRLNTGELF
TRBV7-9,TRBJ2-4,ASSLSLAVAKNIQY
TRBV12-3/TRBV12-4,TRBJ2-1,ASSSLRTGGLNEQF
TRBV4-1,TRBJ2-3,ASRGAGGVDTQY
TRBV29-1,TRBJ1-5,SVFPGGNQPQH
TRBV19,TRBJ1-1,ASSNQGGTEAF
TRBV15,TRBJ2-1,ATSRAGVSSYNEQF
TRBV4-2,TRBJ2-7,ASSQGVSTYEQY
TRBV5-1,TRBJ2-5,AGSLGVGGETQY
TRBV6-5,TRBJ1-5,TSSLQGSHQPQH
TRBV10-3,TRBJ1-4,AIGDRGRGSNEKLF
TRBV6-1,TRBJ2-7,ASSGTDTYEQY
TRBV4-3,TRBJ2-2,ASSQGVHSNTGELF
TRBV7-2,TRBJ2-3,ASSPYGGGEDTQY
TRBV9,TRBJ1-5,ASSVSERAGGSSNQPQH